This T cell receptor beta chain was captured in a study of technical replicates of blood from several donors. Germline V gene sequence: CDR1 SGHRS, CDR2 YFSETQ. V lost 1 base and J 2 bases, leaving 12 bases between the germline ends. The CDR3 has 15 residues. Clones were sequenced by immunoSEQ multiplex PCR, and TCRdb holds only the in-frame ones, with some missing. In the table there are 65,000 to 95,000 clones, about 92% of which are singletons. This TCR derives from a human donor in good health. Specimen: T cells isolated from PBMCs. The chain recombines TRBV5-1 with TRBJ2-5; no clear D gene. The CDR3 spells CASSLIGTAQETQYF. CDR3 DNA sequence: TGCGCCAGCAGCTTGATAGGAACAGCACAAGAGACCCAGTACTTC.